The next 21 T cell receptor beta chains were all read from a single sample in a study of blood T cells in healthy people across ages. It was with a sample-barcoded 5' primer and a J-beta primer mix that a second PCR of roughly 6 to 12 cycles was run. TCRdb reprocessed the 5' RACE reads via MiXCR and lists one record per CDR3 protein. The sample consists of about 1.1 million distinct CDR3 sequences, less than 45% of them appearing once. Specimen: blood. These receptors were collected from a man aged 18 to 30 in good health.

The sample holds a few counts of this clonotype. The gene calls are TRBV11-2 and TRBJ2-5; no clear D gene. V lost 5 bases and J 0 bases, leaving 13 bases between the germline ends. This CDR3 is 15 amino acids long. Germline CDR1 SGHAT, CDR2 FQNNGV. This chain's CDR3 is CASSPRPGYQETQYF. In nucleotides, the CDR3 is TGTGCCAGCAGCCCCCGCCCCGGCTACCAAGAGACCCAGTACTTC.

The sample holds a few counts of this clonotype. The genes are TRBV12-3 or TRBV12-4 and TRBJ2-1; perhaps D is TRBD1 or TRBD2 (7 bases each). The CDR3 length is 15 residues. V was pared by 4 bases and J by 0 bases, with 10 bases between. DNA for the CDR3: TGTGCCAGCAGTTCCAGGGGGGGCTCCTACAATGAGCAGTTCTTC. Residues: CASSSRGGSYNEQFF.

The chain joins TRBV4-1 to TRBJ2-1; D is unclear. V lost 2 bases and J lost 10, with 9 bases in between. The germline V gene encodes CDR1 MGHRA and CDR2 YSYEKL. The CDR3 spans 12 residues. The CDR3, as DNA: TGCGCCAGCAGCCAACCCCTCTTGGAGCAGTTCTTC. Translation: CASSQPLLEQFF.

The J gene is TRBJ2-3, the V gene TRBV20-1, with TRBD2 as a possible D gene (6 bases). The CDR3 is made up of 12 amino acids. CDR1 and CDR2 from the germline V gene are DFQATT and SNEGSKA (reference sequence). Trimming took off 5 bases at V and 3 bases at J, with 9 bases between the two ends. The CDR3 DNA follows: TGCAGTGCTGATGGGGGGACAGATACGCAGTATTTT. Its protein is CSADGGTDTQYF.

The chain couples TRBV12-3 or TRBV12-4 to TRBJ2-5, with TRBD1 identical over 9 bases. Losses at the gene ends were 7 bases for V and 1 base for J; bases not matched to a gene: 4. There are 14 residues in the CDR3. The CDR3 loop is CASTLTGGQETQYF. The CDR3 coding sequence is TGTGCCAGCACCCTGACAGGGGGCCAAGAGACCCAGTACTTC.

CDR3 sequence: CASSLVAGGGTEAFF. The CDR3 bases are TGTGCCAGCAGTTTAGTTGCTGGGGGAGGCACTGAAGCTTTCTTT. The rearrangement joins TRBV12-3 or TRBV12-4 to TRBJ1-1; weak D call: TRBD1 (5 bases). V was cut by 1 base and J by 4 bases, with 13 bases left in between. The length of the CDR3 is 15 residues.

The genes are TRBV4-1 and TRBJ1-4; D not resolved. V was cut by 1 base and J by 6 bases, with 9 bases left in between. Germline V CDR1 and CDR2: MGHRA, YSYEKL. The CDR3 has 14 residues. This CDR3 reads CASSQGALDEKLFF. CDR3 nucleotide sequence: TGCGCCAGCAGCCAAGGGGCACTGGATGAAAAACTGTTTTTT.

The rearrangement links TRBV21-1 to TRBJ2-3; TRBD1, the table's D call, lacks a check against the DNA. TRBV21-1 is a recognized pseudogene. The CDR3 spans 15 residues. The chain's CDR3 is CASSVGGLITDTQYF. The CDR3 bases are TGTGCCAGCAGCGTGGGGGGGTTGATTACAGATACGCAGTATTTT.

The chain is built from TRBV2 and TRBJ2-3, with TRBD2 identical over 10 bases. The CDR3 is made up of 16 amino acids. Germline loops: CDR1 SNHLY, CDR2 FYNNEI. The V and J ends lost 4 bases and 6 bases, in that order; junction bases with no gene match: 10. CDR3 DNA sequence: TGTGCCAGCAGTGTGGTCCTAGCGGGGGCTTCTGATACGCAGTATTTT. Amino acid sequence: CASSVVLAGASDTQYF.

The table lists this clonotype with many counts. This sequence joins TRBV7-2 and TRBJ2-5; D gene ambiguous. CDR1 SGHTA and CDR2 FQGNSA come from the germline V gene. V was shortened by 3 bases and J by 2 bases, with 10 bases between the two germline ends. The CDR3 sequence is 14 residues long. For the CDR3, the DNA is TGTGCCAGCAGCTTGCAAACAGCTCAAGAGACCCAGTACTTC. Its translation: CASSLQTAQETQYF.

On this clonotype itself: It may be a read error: a sequence one base away is much more abundant. This chain links TRBV5-1 with TRBJ2-1; a possible D gene is TRBD2 (6 bases). Germline V gene sequence: CDR1 SGHRS, CDR2 YFSETQ. The CDR3 contains 16 residues. In DNA form, the CDR3 reads TGCGCCAGCAGCCTCCTCGGAGGGAGCTCCCACAATGAGCAGTTCTTC. Protein: CASSLLGGSSHNEQFF. Full variable domain (remainder filled in from reference TRBV5-1 and TRBJ2-1): KAGVTQTPRYLIKTRGQQVTLSCSPISGHRSVSWYQQTPGQGLQFLFEYFSETQRNKGNFPGRFSGRQFSNSRSEMNVSTLELGDSALYLCASSLLGGSSHNEQFFGPGTRLTVL.

The chain uses TRBV25-1 and TRBJ1-1; the D gene is possibly TRBD1 (5 bases). Germline V gene lookup returns CDR1 MGHDK and CDR2 SYGVNS. Trimming shortened V by 2 bases and J by 4 bases, and 11 bases separated the two germline ends. The CDR3 totals 14 residues. CDR3 coding DNA: TGTGCCAGCAGTGAAGCGGGGGAGGGCACTGAAGCTTTCTTT. Translation gives CASSEAGEGTEAFF.

This clonotype has just a few counts. The rearrangement joins TRBV6-6 to TRBJ2-3, with a possible D match to TRBD1 (6 bases). The germline V and J ends were trimmed by 6 bases and 6 bases, with 13 bases remaining between them. The CDR3 runs 13 residues. Germline loops: CDR1 MNHNY, CDR2 SVGAGI (reference sequence). In DNA, the CDR3 is TGTGCCAGCAGCACCACAGGGTTCGATACGCAGTATTTT. Protein: CASSTTGFDTQYF.

The rearrangement uses TRBV9 and TRBJ1-3; D is unresolved. Germline CDR1 and CDR2: SGDLS and YYNGEE. Trimming took off 4 bases at V and 0 bases at J, with 11 bases between the two ends. CDR3 length: 15 amino acids. CDR3 nucleotides: TGTGCCAGCAGCCCGACCGCCCTCTCTGGAAACACCATATATTTT. Translated: CASSPTALSGNTIYF.

This clonotype came up once. The chain links TRBV7-9 to TRBJ2-1; TRBD1 or TRBD2 may be the D gene (5 bases each). The CDR3 is made up of 14 amino acids. V gave up 2 bases and J gave up 8 bases, with 13 bases separating them. Germline V lookup: CDR1 SEHNR, CDR2 FQNEAQ (reference sequence). CDR3 in DNA: TGTGCCAGCAGCTTAAGGACTCCCAGGGATGAGCAGTTCTTC. Translating it yields CASSLRTPRDEQFF. Combining the CDR3 with reference TRBV7-9 and TRBJ2-1 gives the whole variable domain DTGVSQNPRHKITKRGQNVTFRCDPISEHNRLYWYRQTLGQGPEFLTYFQNEAQLEKSRLLSDRFSAERPKGSFSTLEIQRTEQGDSAMYLCASSLRTPRDEQFFGPGTRLTVL.

In this sample, this clonotype turned up once. This chain uses TRBV6-2 or TRBV6-3 with TRBJ1-2; 7 nucleotides line up with TRBD1. The CDR3 is 16 residues long. J lost 1 base, V lost 4 bases, and 9 bases had no gene match. Per germline, CDR1 MNHEY and CDR2 SVGEGT. The CDR3 region has the DNA TGTGCCAGCAGTTTAGTTCGGACAGGATTTAACTATGGCTACACCTTC. Translating it yields CASSLVRTGFNYGYTF.

The chain has TRBV20-1 and TRBJ2-3; TRBD1 matches 8 bases. This CDR3 has 15 residues. Germline-derived CDR1 and CDR2 are DFQATT and SNEGSKA (reference sequence). J was trimmed by 4 bases and V by 6 bases; bases with no gene match: 12. CDR3 in DNA: TGCAGTGCCAACACTGACAGGGGAGTCCCAGATACGCAGTATTTT. Protein product: CSANTDRGVPDTQYF.

The chain employs TRBV7-2 and TRBJ1-4, with D hard to call. V was cut by 7 bases and J by 4 bases, with 4 bases left in between. The CDR3 runs 11 residues. Germline V CDR1 and CDR2: SGHTA, FQGNSA. The CDR3 DNA reads TGTGCCAGCAAAAATAATGAAAAACTGTTTTTT. Translating gives CASKNNEKLFF.

This rearrangement joins TRBV4-3 to TRBJ1-5; tentative D call: TRBD1 (5 bases). The CDR3 has 15 residues. Germline V lookup: CDR1 LGHNA, CDR2 YSLEER. Trimming left V 0 bases short and J 7 bases short, with 13 bases between. CDR3 DNA: TGCGCCAGCAGCCAAGACTGGGACTCACAGCAGCCCCAGCATTTT. Its protein is CASSQDWDSQQPQHF.

The V and J genes are TRBV28 and TRBJ1-5; TRBD1 agrees at 10 bases. After removal of 6 bases from V and 5 bases from J, the junction contained 7 bases not matched to a gene. The CDR3 is made up of 15 amino acids. Germline values: CDR1 MDHEN, CDR2 SYDVKM. Here the CDR3 DNA reads TGTGCCAGCAGCAAGACAGGGGGCAGCTATCAGCCCCAGCATTTT. Translating it yields CASSKTGGSYQPQHF.

As concerns this clonotype: An end of the junction differs from the germline gene, which may be a read error. V usage is TRBV5-1 and J usage is TRBJ2-1, with a tentative D call TRBD1 (6 bases). CDR3 length equals 14 residues. Germline CDR1 SGHRS, CDR2 YFSETQ. Here the CDR3 reads CASSLGQPHNGQFF. The DNA of the CDR3 is TGCGCCAGCAGCTTAGGACAGCCTCACAATGGGCAGTTCTTC.